The clone carrying this T cell receptor beta chain has a count of ten or more. Its antigen is unidentified. CDR3 size: 13 residues. The V and J ends lost 6 bases and 1 base respectively, with 9 bases between them. The source of the sample is a study of post-analysis software for immune sequencing data. As for the study in general: The disease courses covered relapsing-remitting, secondary progressive and progressive-relapsing multiple sclerosis. Whole-study results and caveats: Normalized Chao1 diversity was significantly lower in multiple sclerosis patients than in controls. Compared with controls, patients had more of roughly 5 TRBV segments, including TRBV5-6, TRBV5-1 and TRBV20-1.

TCR beta cDNA libraries had unique molecular identifiers. TCRdb independently ran MiXCR on the PCR reads; one entry per CDR3 protein. Of some 690,000 distinct CDR3 sequences in the sample, 25% to 30% were seen once. The source of this sequence is a girl aged 5-17 years with multiple sclerosis. V is TRBV12-3 or TRBV12-4 and J is TRBJ1-1; no definite D call. The sample comprised blood. For the CDR3, the DNA is TGTGCCAGCAGCCTAAAGGGGAACACTGAAGCTTTCTTT. Translation gives CASSLKGNTEAFF.